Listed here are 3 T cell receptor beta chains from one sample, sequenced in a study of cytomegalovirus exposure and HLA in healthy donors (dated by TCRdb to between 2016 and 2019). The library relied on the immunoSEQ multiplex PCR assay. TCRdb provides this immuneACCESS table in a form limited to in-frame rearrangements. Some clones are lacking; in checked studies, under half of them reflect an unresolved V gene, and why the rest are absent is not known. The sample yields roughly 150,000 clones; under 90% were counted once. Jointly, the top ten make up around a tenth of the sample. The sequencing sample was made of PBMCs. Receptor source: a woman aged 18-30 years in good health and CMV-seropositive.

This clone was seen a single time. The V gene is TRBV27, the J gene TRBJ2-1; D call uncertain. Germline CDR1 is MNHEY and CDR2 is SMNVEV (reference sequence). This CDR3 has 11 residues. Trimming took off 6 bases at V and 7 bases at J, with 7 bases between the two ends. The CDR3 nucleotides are TGTGCCAGCAGCAAGAGGAATGAGCAGTTCTTC. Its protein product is CASSKRNEQFF.

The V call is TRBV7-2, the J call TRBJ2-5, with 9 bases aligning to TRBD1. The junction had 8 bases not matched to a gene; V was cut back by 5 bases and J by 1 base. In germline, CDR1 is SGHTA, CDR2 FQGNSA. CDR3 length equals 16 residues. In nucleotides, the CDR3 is TGTGCCAGCAGCGACGGTACGGGACAGGGCCAAGAGACCCAGTACTTC. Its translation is CASSDGTGQGQETQYF.

CDR3: CASSVDRVQPQHF. The CDR3 DNA is TGTGCCAGCAGTGTAGACAGGGTTCAGCCCCAGCATTTT. The chain combines TRBV2 with TRBJ1-5, with 7 bases fitting TRBD1. This CDR3 is 13 amino acids long. CDR1 and CDR2 from the germline V gene are SNHLY and FYNNEI. V was pared by 4 bases and J by 6 bases, with 3 bases of the junction left unmatched.